This T cell receptor beta chain was identified in a study of memory CD4+ T cells and cytomegalovirus serostatus. About the research overall: This sample comes from healthy Belgian adults, about nine CMV seropositive, 24 seronegative.

The data were produced by immunoSEQ multiplex PCR, yet TCRdb's version contains in-frame clones alone and is incomplete. The top ten clones hold around 0.84% of a sample with about 82,000 clones, around 80% of them seen once. Study-level results: Of approximately 150 reported CMV TCRbeta sequences, 55 to 80 were found in memory CD4+ repertoires.

This CDR3 has 16 residues. The V segment lost 2 bases and the J segment 4 bases; nucleotides outside the gene matches: 9. From germline, CDR1 is KGHSH and CDR2 LQKENI. Single viable CD3+CD4+CD8-CD45RO+ cells were sorted as the memory CD4+ T cells. CD4+ T cells were isolated by positive magnetic selection. This clone is labeled as medium-sized. No antigen is known for it. Other nucleotide sequences from this sample produce the same CDR3. The origin of this receptor is an adult in good health and CMV-seronegative. The sequencing input was memory CD4+ T cells from blood. This chain connects TRBV18 to TRBJ1-2; 8 bases map to TRBD1. The CDR3 protein is CASSPAGQGFGYGYTF. The CDR3 coding sequence is TGTGCCAGCTCACCAGCAGGACAGGGCTTCGGCTATGGCTACACCTTC.